This is a list of T cell receptor beta chains from one sample in a study of cytomegalovirus exposure and HLA in healthy donors. TCRdb keeps only in-frame clones here, not all; method: immunoSEQ multiplex PCR. The sample contains about 110,000 clones, 75% of which appear only once. Sequenced material: PBMCs. These receptors all stem from a male donor in good health and CMV-seropositive. Each CDR3 is given with its conserved first and last residue. A D gene is named only where the DNA matches it firmly. The size entry is marked missing in some rows and otherwise reads once, few, many or a size class.

CDR3: CASSHPPGLAATSTDTQYF; DNA: TGCGCCAGCAGCCATCCCCCGGGACTAGCGGCTACTAGCACAGATACGCAGTATTTT; D: TRBD2; V: TRBV4-3; size: NA; J: TRBJ2-3
CDR3: CAWIPGGLGDEQYF; DNA: TGTGCCTGGATACCAGGGGGCCTAGGAGACGAGCAGTACTTC; D: TRBD1; V: TRBV30; size: few; J: TRBJ2-7
CDR3: CATSRVGMARGGSGAFF; DNA: TGTGCCACCAGCAGAGTGGGCATGGCCAGGGGTGGTTCAGGAGCTTTCTTT; D: NA; V: TRBV15; size: NA; J: TRBJ1-1
CDR3: CASNLAGGPGNTQYF; DNA: TGTGCCAGTAACTTAGCGGGGGGGCCTGGCAATACGCAGTATTTT; D: TRBD2; V: TRBV19; size: NA; J: TRBJ2-3
CDR3: CASSLDFWGGRGEQFF; DNA: TGTGCCAGCAGCTTAGATTTTTGGGGGGGCCGAGGTGAGCAGTTCTTC; D: NA; V: TRBV7-3; size: NA; J: TRBJ2-1
CDR3: CASSLGVTDGDEQFF; DNA: TGTGCCAGCAGCTTAGGAGTGACAGACGGCGATGAGCAGTTCTTC; D: NA; V: TRBV7-9; size: NA; J: TRBJ2-1
CDR3: CATSAAGGSKNEQFF; DNA: TGTGCCACATCGGCAGCGGGGGGGAGTAAAAATGAGCAGTTCTTC; D: TRBD2; V: TRBV10-3; size: NA; J: TRBJ2-1
CDR3: CASRPGTGLDYGYTF; DNA: TGTGCCAGCAGGCCCGGGACAGGGCTAGACTATGGCTACACCTTC; D: TRBD1; V: TRBV6-5; size: few; J: TRBJ1-2
CDR3: CASSPAQAGYEQYF; DNA: TGTGCCAGCTCACCAGCCCAGGCGGGCTACGAGCAGTACTTC; D: NA; V: TRBV18; size: NA; J: TRBJ2-7
CDR3: CASRRPGQSNQPQNF; DNA: TGTGCCAGCAGGAGACCGGGACAGAGCAATCAGCCCCAGAATTTT; D: TRBD1; V: TRBV28; size: NA; J: TRBJ1-5
CDR3: CASSLRGTTTGELFF; DNA: TGTGCCAGCAGCCTACGGGGGACTACCACCGGGGAGCTGTTTTTT; D: TRBD2; V: TRBV13; size: NA; J: TRBJ2-2
CDR3: CASSEQGGNQPQHF; DNA: TGTGCCAGCAGTGAACAGGGGGGCAATCAGCCCCAGCATTTT; D: TRBD1; V: TRBV2; size: NA; J: TRBJ1-5
CDR3: CATSRVQGTEKLFF; DNA: TGTGCCACCAGCAGAGTTCAGGGAACGGAAAAACTGTTTTTT; D: NA; V: TRBV15; size: NA; J: TRBJ1-4
CDR3: CSVPRGGGRGAFF; DNA: TGCAGCGTGCCACGTGGGGGGGGGAGAGGAGCTTTCTTT; D: NA; V: TRBV29-1; size: few; J: TRBJ1-1
CDR3: CASRTGSGTDTQYF; DNA: TGCGCCAGCAGGACAGGGAGCGGCACAGATACGCAGTATTTT; D: TRBD1; V: TRBV5-1; size: NA; J: TRBJ2-3
CDR3: CASSINRVADSNQPQHF; DNA: TGTGCCAGCAGCATAAACAGGGTAGCCGATAGCAATCAGCCCCAGCATTTT; D: NA; V: TRBV7-8; size: NA; J: TRBJ1-5
CDR3: CASSESGGDNEQFF; DNA: TGTGCCAGCAGTGAGAGCGGGGGGGACAATGAGCAGTTCTTC; D: TRBD2; V: TRBV6-4; size: NA; J: TRBJ2-1
CDR3: CASSKQGYQPQHF; DNA: TGTGCCAGTAGTAAACAGGGCTATCAGCCCCAGCATTTT; D: NA; V: TRBV19; size: NA; J: TRBJ1-5
CDR3: CASSESLGGGNTGELFF; DNA: TGTGCCAGCAGTGAATCCCTCGGCGGGGGCAACACCGGGGAGCTGTTTTTT; D: NA; V: TRBV25-1; size: NA; J: TRBJ2-2
CDR3: CASSIRGSNEYEQYF; DNA: TGTGCCAGCAGTATTAGGGGCAGTAATGAATACGAGCAGTACTTC; D: NA; V: TRBV27; size: NA; J: TRBJ2-7
CDR3: CASSVGFSQGARTEAFF; DNA: TGTGCCAGCAGTGTTGGATTTTCTCAGGGGGCACGGACTGAAGCTTTCTTT; D: TRBD1; V: TRBV6-4; size: NA; J: TRBJ1-1
CDR3: CASSARTGWDTQYF; DNA: TGTGCCAGCAGCGCGAGGACAGGGTGGGATACGCAGTATTTT; D: TRBD1; V: TRBV9; size: NA; J: TRBJ2-3
CDR3: CASSPPGQRGTYEQYF; DNA: TGTGCCAGCTCACCACCGGGACAAAGGGGGACCTACGAGCAGTACTTC; D: NA; V: TRBV18; size: NA; J: TRBJ2-7
CDR3: CASSRDRETGANVLTF; DNA: TGTGCCAGCAGCCGGGACAGGGAGACTGGGGCCAACGTCCTGACTTTC; D: TRBD1; V: TRBV13; size: few; J: TRBJ2-6
CDR3: CATPGLAGVYPYNEQFF; DNA: TGTGCTACCCCGGGGCTAGCGGGAGTGTACCCCTACAATGAGCAGTTCTTC; D: TRBD2; V: TRBV7-2; size: NA; J: TRBJ2-1
CDR3: CASTFAGGLDEQYF; DNA: TGTGCCAGCACCTTTGCAGGGGGCTTAGACGAGCAGTACTTC; D: TRBD1; V: TRBV5-6; size: few; J: TRBJ2-7
CDR3: CASSQVPDRGAYEQYF; DNA: TGTGCCAGCAGCCAAGTCCCGGACAGGGGGGCCTACGAGCAGTACTTC; D: TRBD1; V: TRBV4-2; size: once; J: TRBJ2-7
CDR3: CASSFRDRVLLGGNTIYF; DNA: TGTGCCAGCAGCTTCCGGGACAGGGTTCTTTTGGGTGGAAACACCATATATTTT; D: TRBD1; V: TRBV7-8; size: NA; J: TRBJ1-3
CDR3: CASSPLQAKTYEQYF; DNA: TGTGCCAGCTCACCACTCCAGGCGAAAACCTACGAGCAGTACTTC; D: NA; V: TRBV18; size: once; J: TRBJ2-7
CDR3: CATSLAGRPGNTIYF; DNA: TGTGCCACCAGCTTAGCGGGGCGCCCTGGAAACACCATATATTTT; D: NA; V: TRBV15; size: NA; J: TRBJ1-3
CDR3: CASRKSESFSGQYF; DNA: TGTGCCAGCAGGAAGAGCGAGTCTTTCTCTGGGCAGTACTTC; D: NA; V: TRBV27; size: once; J: TRBJ2-7
CDR3: CASSGPGGETQYF; DNA: TGTGCCAGCAGTGGTCCGGGGGGGGAGACCCAGTACTTC; D: TRBD2; V: TRBV6-1; size: NA; J: TRBJ2-5
CDR3: CASSPSGGAYSNGELFF; DNA: TGTGCCAGCAGCCCTAGCGGGGGGGCTTATTCGAACGGGGAGCTGTTTTTT; D: TRBD2; V: TRBV7-2; size: NA; J: TRBJ2-2
CDR3: CACRREVPRQFF; DNA: TGTGCCTGCAGGCGGGAGGTTCCTCGGCAGTTCTTC; D: TRBD2; V: TRBV30; size: once; J: TRBJ2-1
CDR3: CASSSPGQGLGDTQYF; DNA: TGCGCCAGCAGCTCGCCGGGACAGGGTTTAGGAGATACGCAGTATTTT; D: TRBD1; V: TRBV5-1; size: NA; J: TRBJ2-3
CDR3: CASSAGTANPGLADEQYF; DNA: TGTGCCAGTAGTGCCGGGACAGCGAATCCGGGACTAGCGGACGAGCAGTACTTC; D: TRBD2; V: TRBV19; size: NA; J: TRBJ2-7
CDR3: CASSVGPQNTEAFF; DNA: TGTGCCAGCAGCGTAGGGCCTCAGAACACTGAAGCTTTCTTT; D: NA; V: TRBV9; size: NA; J: TRBJ1-1
CDR3: CASSDSLSGVDTQYF; DNA: TGTGCCAGCAGTGACTCGCTTTCGGGGGTGGATACGCAGTATTTT; D: NA; V: TRBV6-4; size: NA; J: TRBJ2-3
CDR3: CASRRQGAGYGYTF; DNA: TGTGCCAGCAGACGACAGGGGGCGGGTTATGGCTACACCTTC; D: TRBD1; V: TRBV28; size: NA; J: TRBJ1-2
CDR3: CASSSGLAGGAYNEQFF; DNA: TGTGCCAGCAGCTCGGGACTAGCGGGAGGAGCCTACAATGAGCAGTTCTTC; D: TRBD2; V: TRBV7-3; size: NA; J: TRBJ2-1
CDR3: CSGNRGEAFF; DNA: TGCAGCGGGAACAGGGGTGAAGCTTTCTTT; D: TRBD1; V: TRBV29-1; size: NA; J: TRBJ1-1
CDR3: CASSISRLAEAYNEQFF; DNA: TGTGCCAGTAGTATATCCCGACTAGCGGAGGCCTACAATGAGCAGTTCTTC; D: TRBD2; V: TRBV19; size: NA; J: TRBJ2-1
CDR3: CASSPGLGTSGRTVTDTQYF; DNA: TGTGCCAGCTCACCTGGGCTTGGGACTAGCGGGAGGACAGTCACAGATACGCAGTATTTT; D: TRBD2; V: TRBV18; size: NA; J: TRBJ2-3
CDR3: CASSLVSSGQGEQYF; DNA: TGTGCCAGCAGCTTGGTTTCTAGCGGGCAAGGGGAGCAGTACTTC; D: TRBD2; V: TRBV5-4; size: NA; J: TRBJ2-7
CDR3: CASRKGGAANEKLFF; DNA: TGTGCCAGCAGGAAAGGGGGGGCTGCTAATGAAAAACTGTTTTTT; D: NA; V: TRBV2; size: once; J: TRBJ1-4
CDR3: CASSARGGEQFF; DNA: TGTGCCAGCAGTGCCCGGGGGGGTGAGCAGTTCTTC; D: TRBD2; V: TRBV27; size: NA; J: TRBJ2-1
CDR3: CASSPKAGGVHEQYF; DNA: TGTGCCAGCAGCCCGAAAGCGGGAGGAGTCCACGAGCAGTACTTC; D: TRBD2; V: TRBV7-9; size: few; J: TRBJ2-7
CDR3: CASGIGGSGIQYF; DNA: TGTGCCAGTGGTATCGGGGGGAGTGGCATTCAGTACTTC; D: TRBD2; V: TRBV19; size: NA; J: TRBJ2-4
CDR3: CSVAGLAGVYLPNTDTQYF; DNA: TGCAGCGTTGCAGGGCTAGCGGGGGTATACCTCCCAAACACAGATACGCAGTATTTT; D: TRBD2; V: TRBV29-1; size: NA; J: TRBJ2-3
CDR3: CASSSQRRGEQFF; DNA: TGTGCCAGCAGCTCCCAAAGGAGGGGTGAGCAGTTCTTC; D: NA; V: TRBV7-3; size: few; J: TRBJ2-1
CDR3: CASSPTRGARANVLTF; DNA: TGTGCCAGCAGCCCTACGCGGGGGGCCCGGGCCAACGTCCTGACTTTC; D: TRBD2; V: TRBV7-3; size: NA; J: TRBJ2-6